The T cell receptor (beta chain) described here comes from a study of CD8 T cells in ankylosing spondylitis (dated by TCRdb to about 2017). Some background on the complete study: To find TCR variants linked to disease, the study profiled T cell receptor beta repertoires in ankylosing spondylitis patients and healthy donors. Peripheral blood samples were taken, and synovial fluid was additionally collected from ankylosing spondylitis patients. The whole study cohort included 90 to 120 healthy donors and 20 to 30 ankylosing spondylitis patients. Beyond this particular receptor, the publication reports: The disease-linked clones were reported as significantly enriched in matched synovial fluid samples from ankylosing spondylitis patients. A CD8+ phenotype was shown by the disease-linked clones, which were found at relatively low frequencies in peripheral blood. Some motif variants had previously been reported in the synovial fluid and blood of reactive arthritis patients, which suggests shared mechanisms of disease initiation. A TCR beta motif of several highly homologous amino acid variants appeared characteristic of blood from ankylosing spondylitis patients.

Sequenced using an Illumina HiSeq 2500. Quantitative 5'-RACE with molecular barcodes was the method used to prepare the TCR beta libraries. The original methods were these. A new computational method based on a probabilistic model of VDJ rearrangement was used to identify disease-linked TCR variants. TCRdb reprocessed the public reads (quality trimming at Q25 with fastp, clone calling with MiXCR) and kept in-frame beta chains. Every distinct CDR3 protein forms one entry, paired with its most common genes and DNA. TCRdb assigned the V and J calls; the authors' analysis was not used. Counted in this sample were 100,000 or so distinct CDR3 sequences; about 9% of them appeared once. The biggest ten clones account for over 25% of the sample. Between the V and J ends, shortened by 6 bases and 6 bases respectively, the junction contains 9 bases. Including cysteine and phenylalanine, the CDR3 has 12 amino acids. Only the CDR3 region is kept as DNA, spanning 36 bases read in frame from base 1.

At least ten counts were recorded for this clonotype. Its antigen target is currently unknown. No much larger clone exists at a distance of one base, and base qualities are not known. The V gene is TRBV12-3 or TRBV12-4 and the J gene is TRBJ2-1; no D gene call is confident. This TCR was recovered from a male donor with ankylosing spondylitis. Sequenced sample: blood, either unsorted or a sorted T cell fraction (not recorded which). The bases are TGTGCCAGCAGGGTTCCAGGCAATGAGCAGTTCTTC. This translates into CASRVPGNEQFF.